The 17 T cell receptor beta chains in this list originate from one sample, sequenced in a study of blood T cell repertoires in COVID-19. Assay: immunoSEQ multiplex PCR; the TCRdb copy retains only in-frame clones and omits some. The sample consists of a few hundred thousand clones, just under 90% of them appearing once. Material for sequencing was peripheral blood. Every receptor here comes from a man in his fifties or sixties who had recovered from COVID-19.

The chain couples TRBV13 to TRBJ2-4; 8 nucleotides agree with TRBD1. V gave up 5 bases and J gave up 4 bases; unmatched junction bases: 7. Germline CDR1 PRHDT, CDR2 FYEKMQ (reference sequence). The CDR3 runs to 15 residues. CDR3 loop: CASSARGQAKNIQYF. The CDR3 DNA sequence: TGTGCCAGCAGCGCCAGGGGGCAGGCAAAAAACATTCAGTACTTC.

The chain couples TRBV3-1 (or the pseudogene TRBV3-2) to TRBJ1-2; the D is unclear. The germline gives CDR1 LGHDT, CDR2 YNNKEL (reference sequence). There are 15 residues in the CDR3. Between the trimmed V and J ends, which lost 1 base and 8 bases, there was a span of 17 bases. CDR3 DNA: TGTGCCAGCAGCCAAGCTGACCGGGAGGGCGGGGGCTACACCTTC. This encodes CASSQADREGGGYTF.

Note on this clone: Its ends do not fully match the called genes, so a read error is possible. The gene calls are TRBV11-3 and TRBJ2-1, with TRBD2 matching 7 bases. The CDR3 totals 17 residues. CDR1 is SGHNT, CDR2 YENEEA, per germline. The CDR3 coding sequence is TGTGCCAGCAGCCTAGATCTGGGGGGGAGCTCCTACAATGAGCAGTTCTTC. It specifies CASSLDLGGSSYNEQFF.

This sequence joins TRBV5-1 and TRBJ1-1; D call uncertain. Per germline, CDR1 SGHRS and CDR2 YFSETQ. The ends were cut back, 0 bases at V and 2 bases at J, with 8 bases in the middle. CDR3 size: 14 residues. The CDR3 DNA reads as TGCGCCAGCAGCTTGGGACAACGAAACACTGAAGCTTTCTTT. This encodes CASSLGQRNTEAFF.

The V and J genes are TRBV30 and TRBJ2-7; D possibly corresponds to TRBD1 (6 bases). The CDR3 has 14 amino acids. V shed 3 bases and J shed 6 bases, with 18 bases lying between them. In germline, CDR1 is GTSNPN, CDR2 SVGIG (reference sequence). CDR3 sequence (DNA): TGTGCCTGGAGCCCGACTCGCACCAGGGGCGAGCAGTACTTC. Its protein is CAWSPTRTRGEQYF.

With respect to this clone: Within the sample, other DNA sequences also encode this same CDR3. The CDR3 DNA is TGTGCCAGCAGTTTGGGACAGGGCTATGGCTACACCTTC. As protein: CASSLGQGYGYTF. This chain links TRBV12-3 or TRBV12-4 with TRBJ1-2, with TRBD1 identical over 9 bases. V lost 3 bases, J lost 4 bases, and 0 bases stayed unmatched. This CDR3 contains 13 residues.

This clone was observed many times. The chain uses TRBV13 and TRBJ2-1, with D possibly being TRBD2 (6 bases). CDR3 length equals 12 residues. V lost 5 bases, J lost 7 bases, and 9 bases lay in between. Germline-derived CDR1 and CDR2 are PRHDT and FYEKMQ (reference sequence). DNA of the CDR3: TGTGCCAGCAGCCACGGAGGGAATGAGCAGTTCTTC. Amino acids: CASSHGGNEQFF.

The chain couples TRBV7-2 to TRBJ2-5; 9 bases match TRBD2. The V gene's germline CDR1 is SGHTA and CDR2 FQGNSA. CDR3 size: 16 residues. Trimming at V came to 1 base and at J to 2 bases, leaving 5 bases not matched to a gene. CDR3: CASSLEWLAGQETQYF. The CDR3 DNA follows: TGTGCCAGCAGCTTAGAATGGCTAGCGGGACAAGAGACCCAGTACTTC.

The V and J genes are TRBV5-4 and TRBJ1-1, with D maybe TRBD1 (6 bases). The CDR3 runs to 12 residues. Germline-derived CDR1 and CDR2 are SGHNT and YYREEE (reference sequence). Trimming shortened V by 2 bases and J by 6 bases, and 8 bases separated the two germline ends. This chain's CDR3 is CASSFGQSEAFF. CDR3 nucleotides: TGTGCCAGCAGCTTTGGACAGTCTGAAGCTTTCTTT. Full variable domain (outside the CDR3, taken from reference TRBV5-4 and TRBJ1-1): ETGVTQSPTHLIKTRGQQVTLRCSSQSGHNTVSWYQQALGQGPQFIFQYYREEENGRGNFPPRFSGLQFPNYSSELNVNALELDDSALYLCASSFGQSEAFFGQGTRLTVV.

This clone has a single count. This sequence joins TRBV7-3 and TRBJ2-7; 9 bases fit TRBD2. The CDR3 is made up of 14 amino acids. The germline CDR1 and CDR2 sequences are SGHTA and FQGTGA. Trimming cost V 2 bases and J 5 bases; bases outside gene matches: 4. CDR3 in amino acids: CASSLAAGGHEQYF. The CDR3 coding sequence is TGTGCCAGCAGCTTAGCAGCGGGGGGACACGAGCAGTACTTC.

The V gene is TRBV3-1 (or the pseudogene TRBV3-2), the J gene TRBJ2-7; 7 nucleotides agree with TRBD2. V trimming: 4 bases; J trimming: 1 base; junction bases outside the gene matches: 1. CDR3 length equals 13 residues. CDR1 is LGHDT, CDR2 YNNKEL, per germline (reference sequence). This CDR3 reads CASSRGLSYEQYF. Written as DNA, the CDR3 is TGTGCCAGCAGCCGGGGACTATCCTACGAGCAGTACTTC.

The chain is built from TRBV2 and TRBJ1-4, with no clear D. Germline values: CDR1 SNHLY, CDR2 FYNNEI. V lost 6 bases and J lost 0, with 11 bases in between. The CDR3 sequence is 15 residues long. The CDR3 is CASRTSEATNEKLFF. The DNA of the CDR3 is TGTGCCAGCAGGACCTCGGAGGCAACTAATGAAAAACTGTTTTTT. Complete variable domain (other parts from reference TRBV2 and TRBJ1-4): EPEVTQTPSHQVTQMGQEVILRCVPISNHLYFYWYRQILGQKVEFLVSFYNNEISEKSEIFDDQFSVERPDGSNFTLKIRSTKLEDSAMYFCASRTSEATNEKLFFGSGTQLSVL.

V usage is TRBV30 and J usage is TRBJ1-6; D is perhaps TRBD1 (5 bases). Trimming left V 4 bases short and J 4 bases short, with 14 bases between. The CDR3 sequence is 15 residues long. Germline lookup yields CDR1 GTSNPN and CDR2 SVGIG (reference sequence). CDR3 sequence reads: CAWTPLAGYNSPLHF. The CDR3 DNA reads as TGTGCCTGGACCCCCTTAGCAGGGTATAATTCACCCCTCCACTTT.

The chain recombines TRBV5-8 with TRBJ2-7, with D uncertain. V gave up 1 base and J gave up 0 bases, with 8 bases separating them. Germline assignment: CDR1 SGHTS and CDR2 YDEGEE. This CDR3 is built from 14 residues. The CDR3 DNA sequence: TGTGCCAGCAGCTTGAAAATGAGCTCCTACGAGCAGTACTTC. As protein: CASSLKMSSYEQYF.

The chain's CDR3 is CASSFVAGGAYEQYF. The DNA of the CDR3 is TGTGCCAGCAGCTTCGTGGCGGGAGGGGCCTACGAGCAGTACTTC. This rearrangement joins TRBV11-2 to TRBJ2-7, with 9 bases fitting TRBD2. Germline assignment: CDR1 SGHAT and CDR2 FQNNGV. The V gene end was trimmed by 3 bases and the J gene end by 2 bases; junction bases not matched to a gene: 5. The CDR3 runs 15 residues. The whole variable domain, remainder taken from reference TRBV11-2 and TRBJ2-7, is EAGVAQSPRYKIIEKRQSVAFWCNPISGHATLYWYQQILGQGPKLLIQFQNNGVVDDSQLPKDRFSAERLKGVDSTLKIQPAKLEDSAVYLCASSFVAGGAYEQYFGPGTRLTVT.

This rearrangement joins TRBV9 to TRBJ2-7, with 7 bases matching TRBD1. Germline CDR1 is SGDLS and CDR2 is YYNGEE. The CDR3 has 14 amino acids. J was trimmed by 6 bases and V by 4 bases; bases with no gene match: 10. The CDR3 spells CASSQLNTGVEQYF. DNA of the CDR3: TGTGCCAGCAGCCAACTGAATACAGGGGTCGAGCAGTACTTC. Full variable domain (missing parts from reference TRBV9 and TRBJ2-7): DSGVTQTPKHLITATGQRVTLRCSPRSGDLSVYWYQQSLDQGLQFLIQYYNGEERAKGNILERFSAQQFPDLHSELNLSSLELGDSALYFCASSQLNTGVEQYFGPGTRLTVT.

This clone has more than one count but fewer than ten. The rearrangement links TRBV2 to TRBJ2-7; TRBD2 agrees at 11 bases. The J segment lost 0 bases and the V segment lost 6 bases, leaving 4 bases of the junction unmatched. Germline values: CDR1 SNHLY, CDR2 FYNNEI. There are 15 residues in the CDR3. DNA of the CDR3: TGTGCCAGCAGCATACTAGCGGGAGCCTCCTACGAGCAGTACTTC. Translated: CASSILAGASYEQYF.